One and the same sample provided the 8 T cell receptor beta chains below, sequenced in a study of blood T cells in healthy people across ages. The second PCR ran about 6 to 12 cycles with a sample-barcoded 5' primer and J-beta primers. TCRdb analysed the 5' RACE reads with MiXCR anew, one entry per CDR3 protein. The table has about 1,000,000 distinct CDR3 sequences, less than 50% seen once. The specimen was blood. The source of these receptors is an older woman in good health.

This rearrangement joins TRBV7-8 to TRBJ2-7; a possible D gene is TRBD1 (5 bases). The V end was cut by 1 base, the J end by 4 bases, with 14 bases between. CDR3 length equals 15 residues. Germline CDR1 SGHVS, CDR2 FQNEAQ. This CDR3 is CASSLDRGPLYEQYF. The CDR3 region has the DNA TGTGCCAGCAGCTTAGATAGGGGCCCTCTTTACGAGCAGTACTTC.

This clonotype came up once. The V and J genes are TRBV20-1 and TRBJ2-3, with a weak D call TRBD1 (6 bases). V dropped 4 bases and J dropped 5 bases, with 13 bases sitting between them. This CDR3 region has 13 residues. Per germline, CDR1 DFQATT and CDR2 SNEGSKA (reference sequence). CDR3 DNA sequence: TGCAGTGCTACCGGACAGAGCCTAGATACGCAGTATTTT. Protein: CSATGQSLDTQYF.

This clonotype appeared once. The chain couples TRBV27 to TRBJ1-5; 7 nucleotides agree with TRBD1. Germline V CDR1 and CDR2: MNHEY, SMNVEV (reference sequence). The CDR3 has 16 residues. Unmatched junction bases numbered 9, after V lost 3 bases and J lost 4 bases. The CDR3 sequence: CASSFGQGEGNQPQHF. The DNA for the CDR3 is TGTGCCAGCAGTTTTGGCCAGGGGGAAGGGAATCAGCCCCAGCATTTT.

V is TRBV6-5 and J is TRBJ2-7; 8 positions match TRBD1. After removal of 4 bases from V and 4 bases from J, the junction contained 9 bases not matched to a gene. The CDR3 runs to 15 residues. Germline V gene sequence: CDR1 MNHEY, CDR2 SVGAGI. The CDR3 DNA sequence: TGTGCCAGCAGTTGCTCCGACAGGGGAGGTTACGAGCAGTACTTC. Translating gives CASSCSDRGGYEQYF.

The CDR3 loop reads CSVVGQGEAFF. In DNA form, the CDR3 reads TGCAGCGTTGTCGGACAGGGTGAAGCTTTCTTT. V is TRBV29-1 and J is TRBJ1-1, with 8 bases matching TRBD1. CDR3 size: 11 residues. J gave up 7 bases and V 4 bases, and 2 bases lay outside the gene matches. Germline V CDR1 and CDR2: SQVTM, ANQGSEA.

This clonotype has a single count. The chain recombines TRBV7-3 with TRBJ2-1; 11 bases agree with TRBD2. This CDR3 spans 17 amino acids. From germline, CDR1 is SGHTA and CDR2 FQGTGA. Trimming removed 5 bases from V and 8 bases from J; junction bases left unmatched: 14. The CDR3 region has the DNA TGTGCCAGCAGCCCCCGGGGCTTAGCGGGAGGGCCCGATGAGCAGTTCTTC. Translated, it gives CASSPRGLAGGPDEQFF.

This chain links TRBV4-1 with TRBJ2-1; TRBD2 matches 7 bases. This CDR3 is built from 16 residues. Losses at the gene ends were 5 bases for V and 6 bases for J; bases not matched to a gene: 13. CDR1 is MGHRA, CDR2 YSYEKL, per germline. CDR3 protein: CASSYLTSRKGNEQFF. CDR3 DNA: TGCGCCAGCAGCTACCTGACTAGCCGCAAGGGCAATGAGCAGTTCTTC.

Here the CDR3 reads CASSSTATWGETQYF. For the CDR3, the DNA is TGTGCCAGCAGCTCGACCGCCACCTGGGGGGAGACCCAGTACTTC. V gene TRBV7-2 combines with J gene TRBJ2-5; D could derive from TRBD1 or TRBD2 (5 bases each). Germline V gene data show CDR1 as SGHTA and CDR2 as FQGNSA. The CDR3 runs 15 residues. V was shortened by 4 bases and J by 5 bases, with 17 bases between the two germline ends.